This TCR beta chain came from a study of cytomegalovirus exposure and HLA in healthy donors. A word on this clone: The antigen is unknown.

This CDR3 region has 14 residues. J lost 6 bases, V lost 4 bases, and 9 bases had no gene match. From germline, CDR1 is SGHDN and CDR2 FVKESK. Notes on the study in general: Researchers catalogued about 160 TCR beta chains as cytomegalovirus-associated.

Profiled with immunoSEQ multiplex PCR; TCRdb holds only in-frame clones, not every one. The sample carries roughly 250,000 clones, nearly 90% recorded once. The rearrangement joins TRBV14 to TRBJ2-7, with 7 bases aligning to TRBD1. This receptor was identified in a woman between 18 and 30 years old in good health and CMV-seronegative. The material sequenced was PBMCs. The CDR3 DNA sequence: TGTGCCAGCAGCCCCTCAGACAGGGCCCTCGAGCAGTACTTC. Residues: CASSPSDRALEQYF. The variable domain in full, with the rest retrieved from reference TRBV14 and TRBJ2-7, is EAGVTQFPSHSVIEKGQTVTLRCDPISGHDNLYWYRRVMGKEIKFLLHFVKESKQDESGMPNNRFLAERTGGTYSTLKVQPAELEDSGVYFCASSPSDRALEQYFGPGTRLTVT.